This T cell receptor (beta chain) was identified during a study of T-cell reconstitution after alpha-beta-depleted transplantation in children. Unique molecular identifiers were incorporated during preparation of the TCRbeta library. TCRdb reprocessed the PCR reads with MiXCR, giving one entry per CDR3 protein. The table records 600,000 to 700,000 distinct CDR3 sequences, roughly 17% of them present only once. There are 16 residues in the CDR3. The V gene's germline CDR1 is SGHDN and CDR2 FVKESK. Between the trimmed V and J ends, which lost 1 base and 5 bases, there was a span of 17 bases. This specimen was PBMCs from the stem cell graft donor, taken from the stem cell graft. The receptor comes from a human donor who donated a stem cell graft to a child with acute myeloid leukemia. V is TRBV14 and J is TRBJ1-2; D gene uncertain. CDR3 loop: CASSQGADYPLYGYTF. The CDR3 region has the DNA TGTGCCAGCAGCCAAGGCGCCGACTACCCACTATATGGCTACACCTTC.